The clone carrying this TCR beta chain was counted a single time. The sample originates from a study of blood T cell repertoires in COVID-19. About the study: COVID-19 samples, acute and convalescent, were from the United States, Italy and Spain.

V shed 0 bases and J 6 bases; nucleotides not matched to a gene: 8. Germline loops: CDR1 SGDLS, CDR2 YYNGEE. The CDR3 is made up of 16 amino acids. The protocol was immunoSEQ multiplex PCR, while the TCRdb copy is restricted to in-frame clones and leaves out a portion. The sample has about 140,000 clones; about 79% are singletons. Sequencing was performed on peripheral blood. The receptor was derived from a man aged 55-75 years with active or convalescent COVID-19. The chain is built from TRBV9 and TRBJ2-1; 8 bases align to TRBD2. The CDR3 is CASSVAVGRAVNEQFF. The CDR3 DNA sequence: TGTGCCAGCAGCGTAGCTGTCGGGAGGGCTGTCAATGAGCAGTTCTTC.